The present TCR beta chain was sequenced within a study of T-cell reconstitution after alpha-beta-depleted transplantation in children. This CDR3 has 11 amino acids. Germline V gene data show CDR1 as GTSNPN and CDR2 as SVGIG (reference sequence). Study-level results: High day-60 TCRbeta diversity in some patients came from surviving recipient T cells and thymic progenitors. Reportedly, alpha-beta T cells present about two months post-transplant originated from several hundred expanded clones of graft origin. Newly generated T cells supplied most T-cell counts and diversity one year post-transplant.

Turning to this clonotype: What it binds is not known.

Unique molecular identifiers were incorporated when the TCRbeta library was constructed. TCRdb itself ran the PCR reads through MiXCR, one entry per CDR3 protein. The sample consists of 550,000 to 800,000 distinct CDR3 sequences, under 15% of them appearing once. The sequencing here drew on PBMCs, taken before TCRalphabeta/CD19-depleted stem cell transplant. The sequence was collected from a girl aged 2 to 10 with congenital amegakaryocytic thrombocytopenia, due to receive a stem cell transplant. The chain joins TRBV30 to TRBJ1-5, with D tentatively TRBD1 (5 bases). DNA for the CDR3: TGTGCATTGACAGAGAATCAGCCCCAGCATTTT. Translation: CALTENQPQHF.